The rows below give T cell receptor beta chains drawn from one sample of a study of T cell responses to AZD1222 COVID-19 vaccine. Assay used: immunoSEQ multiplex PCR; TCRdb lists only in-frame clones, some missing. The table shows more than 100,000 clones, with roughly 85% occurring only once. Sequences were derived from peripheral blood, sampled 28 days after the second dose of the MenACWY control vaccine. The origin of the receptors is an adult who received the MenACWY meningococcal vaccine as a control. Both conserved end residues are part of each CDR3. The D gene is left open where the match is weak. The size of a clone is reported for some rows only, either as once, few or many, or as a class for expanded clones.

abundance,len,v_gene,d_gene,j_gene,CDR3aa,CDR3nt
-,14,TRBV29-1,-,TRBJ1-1,CSVEDSREHTEAFF,TGCAGCGTTGAAGACAGTCGTGAGCACACTGAAGCTTTCTTT
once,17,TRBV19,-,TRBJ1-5,CASSMNRIQRSNQPQHF,TGTGCCAGTAGTATGAACAGAATACAAAGGAGCAATCAGCCCCAGCATTTT
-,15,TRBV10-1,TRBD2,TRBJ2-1,CASSPGGTRYNEQFF,TGCGCCAGCAGCCCCGGGGGGACCCGCTACAATGAGCAGTTCTTC
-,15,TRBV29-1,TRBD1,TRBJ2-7,CSVERRGQGGDEQYF,TGCAGCGTTGAAAGGCGAGGACAGGGGGGCGACGAGCAGTACTTC
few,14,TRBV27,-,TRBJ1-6,CASRTTPYNSPLHF,TGTGCCAGCAGAACGACACCATATAATTCACCCCTCCACTTT
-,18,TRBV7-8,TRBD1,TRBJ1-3,CASRRDRVRSSSGNTIYF,TGTGCCAGCAGACGGGACAGGGTTCGGTCCAGCTCTGGAAACACCATATATTTT
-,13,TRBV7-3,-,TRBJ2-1,CASSTAENNEQFF,TGTGCCAGCAGCACAGCGGAAAACAATGAGCAGTTCTTC
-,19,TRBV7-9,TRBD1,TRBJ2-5,CASSSGQGGGDWAGETQYF,TGTGCCAGCAGCTCGGGACAGGGGGGTGGAGATTGGGCCGGAGAGACCCAGTACTTC
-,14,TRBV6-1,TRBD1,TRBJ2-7,CASSEPGTGREQYF,TGTGCCAGCAGTGAGCCCGGGACAGGGCGCGAGCAGTACTTC
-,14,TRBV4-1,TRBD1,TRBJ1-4,CASSPTGALEKLFF,TGCGCCAGCAGCCCAACAGGGGCCCTTGAAAAACTGTTTTTT
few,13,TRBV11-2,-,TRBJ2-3,CASSSDLADTQYF,TGTGCCAGCAGCTCGGATCTCGCAGATACGCAGTATTTT
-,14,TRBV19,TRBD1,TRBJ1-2,CASSMLQGDYGYTF,TGTGCCAGTAGTATGCTCCAGGGGGACTATGGCTACACCTTC
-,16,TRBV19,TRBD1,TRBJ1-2,CASSIQQGPVGYGYTF,TGTGCCAGTAGTATTCAACAGGGGCCTGTTGGGTATGGCTACACCTTC
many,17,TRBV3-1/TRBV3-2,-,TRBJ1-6,CASSQVAGLSLSSPLHF,TGTGCCAGCAGCCAAGTCGCAGGATTGAGTCTCAGTTCACCCCTCCACTTT
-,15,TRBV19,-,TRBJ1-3,CASSIKVVSGNTIYF,TGTGCCAGTAGTATAAAGGTGGTCTCTGGAAACACCATATATTTT
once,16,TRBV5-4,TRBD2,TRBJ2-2,CASSRGTSGSTGELFF,TGTGCCAGCAGCCGCGGGACTAGCGGGTCCACCGGGGAGCTGTTTTTT
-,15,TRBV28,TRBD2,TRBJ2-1,CASSLAGGRSNEQFF,TGTGCCAGCAGTTTAGCGGGGGGGAGGTCCAATGAGCAGTTCTTC
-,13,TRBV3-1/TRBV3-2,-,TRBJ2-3,CASSQEGFRAQYF,TGTGCCAGCAGCCAAGAAGGTTTTCGTGCGCAGTATTTT
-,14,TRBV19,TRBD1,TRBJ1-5,CAGPDRGVNQPQHF,TGTGCCGGGCCGGACAGGGGGGTCAATCAGCCCCAGCATTTT
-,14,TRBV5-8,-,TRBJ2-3,CASSFLTSTDTQYF,TGTGCCAGCAGCTTTCTAACCAGCACAGATACGCAGTATTTT